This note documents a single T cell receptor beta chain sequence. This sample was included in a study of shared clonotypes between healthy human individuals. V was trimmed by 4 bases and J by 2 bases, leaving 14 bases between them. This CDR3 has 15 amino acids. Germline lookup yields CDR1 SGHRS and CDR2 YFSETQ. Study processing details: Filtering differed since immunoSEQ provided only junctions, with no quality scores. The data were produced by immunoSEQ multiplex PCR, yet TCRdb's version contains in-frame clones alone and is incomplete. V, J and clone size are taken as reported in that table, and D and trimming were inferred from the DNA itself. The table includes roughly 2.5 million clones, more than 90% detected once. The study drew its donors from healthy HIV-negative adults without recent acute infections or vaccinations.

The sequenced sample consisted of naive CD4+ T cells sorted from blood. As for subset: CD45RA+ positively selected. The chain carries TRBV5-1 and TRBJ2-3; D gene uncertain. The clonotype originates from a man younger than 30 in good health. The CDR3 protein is CASSPLGGVTDTQYF. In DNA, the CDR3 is TGCGCCAGCAGCCCCCTCGGCGGAGTCACAGATACGCAGTATTTT.